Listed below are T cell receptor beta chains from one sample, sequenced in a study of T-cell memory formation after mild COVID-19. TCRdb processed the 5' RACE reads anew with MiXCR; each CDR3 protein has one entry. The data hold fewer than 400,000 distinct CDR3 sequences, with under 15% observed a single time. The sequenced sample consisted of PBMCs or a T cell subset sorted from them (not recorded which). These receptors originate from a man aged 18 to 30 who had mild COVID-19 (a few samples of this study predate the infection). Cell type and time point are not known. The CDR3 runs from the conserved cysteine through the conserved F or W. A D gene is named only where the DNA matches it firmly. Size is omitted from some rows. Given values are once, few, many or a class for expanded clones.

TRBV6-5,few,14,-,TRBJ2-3,CASSWTLGTDTQYF,TGTGCCAGCAGTTGGACACTAGGCACAGATACGCAGTATTTT
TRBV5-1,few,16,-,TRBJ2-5,CASASQGHASQETQYF,TGCGCCAGCGCTTCCCAGGGACACGCAAGTCAAGAGACCCAGTACTTC
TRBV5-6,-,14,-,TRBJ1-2,CDSSPQGWGYGYTF,TGTGACAGCAGCCCCCAGGGGTGGGGCTATGGCTACACCTTC
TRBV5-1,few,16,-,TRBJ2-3,CASSQEGAKVGDTQYF,TGCGCCAGCAGCCAGGAGGGGGCCAAGGTGGGAGATACGCAGTATTTT
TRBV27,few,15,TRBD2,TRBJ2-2,CASSFPGLESGELFF,TGTGCCAGCAGTTTCCCGGGACTAGAGTCCGGGGAGCTGTTTTTT
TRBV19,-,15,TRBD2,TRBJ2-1,CASSILAGGSNEQFF,TGTGCCAGTAGTATCTTAGCGGGGGGTTCCAATGAGCAGTTCTTC
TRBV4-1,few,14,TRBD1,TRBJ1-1,CASSVPGTGLEAFF,TGCGCCAGCAGCGTCCCCGGGACAGGCCTTGAAGCTTTCTTT
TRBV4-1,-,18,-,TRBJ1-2,CASSQEADKPWWGDGYTF,TGCGCCAGCAGCCAAGAGGCGGATAAGCCATGGTGGGGGGATGGCTACACCTTC
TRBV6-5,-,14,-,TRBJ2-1,CASSYSYTDNEQFF,TGTGCCAGCAGTTACTCGTACACAGACAATGAGCAGTTCTTC
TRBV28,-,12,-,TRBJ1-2,CASSSYVGGYTF,TGTGCCAGCAGCAGTTATGTCGGCGGCTACACCTTC
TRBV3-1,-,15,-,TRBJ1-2,CASSQDSGYGYGYTF,TGTGCCAGCAGCCAAGATTCGGGGTATGGATATGGCTACACCTTC
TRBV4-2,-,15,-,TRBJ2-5,CASSQERRFPETQYF,TGTGCCAGCAGCCAAGAACGTAGGTTTCCCGAGACCCAGTACTTC
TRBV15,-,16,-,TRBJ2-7,CATSRGGGQESYEQYF,TGTGCCACCAGCAGAGGGGGGGGACAGGAGTCCTACGAGCAGTACTTC
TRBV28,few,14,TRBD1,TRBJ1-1,CASKTRTGGQGAFF,TGTGCCAGCAAGACTAGGACAGGGGGCCAGGGGGCTTTCTTT
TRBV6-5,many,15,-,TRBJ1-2,CASSPIGGTNYGYTF,TGTGCCAGCAGTCCTATAGGGGGAACTAACTATGGCTACACCTTC
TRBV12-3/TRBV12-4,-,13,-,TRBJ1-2,CASSSNNNYGYTF,TGTGCCAGCAGTTCAAATAATAACTATGGCTACACCTTC
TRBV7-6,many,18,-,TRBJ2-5,CASSLVPSLQDSQETQYF,TGTGCCAGCAGCTTAGTTCCAAGTCTTCAGGACAGTCAAGAGACCCAGTACTTC
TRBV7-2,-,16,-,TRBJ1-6,CASSPQGGGFNSPLHF,TGTGCCAGCAGCCCCCAAGGGGGGGGGTTCAATTCACCCCTCCACTTT
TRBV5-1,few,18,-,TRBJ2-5,CASSSLGVVSAVEETQYF,TGCGCCAGCAGCTCGCTGGGGGTTGTCAGTGCGGTGGAAGAGACCCAGTACTTC
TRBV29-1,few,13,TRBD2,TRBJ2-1,CSGRTSGVNEQFF,TGCAGCGGGAGGACTAGCGGGGTAAATGAGCAGTTCTTC
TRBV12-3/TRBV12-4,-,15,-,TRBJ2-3,CASSLTLTPGATQYF,TGTGCCAGCAGTTTAACCTTAACCCCGGGGGCTACGCAGTATTTT
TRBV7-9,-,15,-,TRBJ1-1,CASRYSSGVNTEAFF,TGTGCCAGCAGATACTCGTCGGGGGTGAACACTGAAGCTTTCTTT
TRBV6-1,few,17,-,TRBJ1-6,CASILADGSSYNSPLHF,TGTGCCAGCATCCTCGCGGACGGAAGCTCCTATAATTCACCCCTCCACTTT
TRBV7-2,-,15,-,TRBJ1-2,CASSPYIGGEGGYTF,TGTGCCAGCAGCCCGTACATCGGGGGCGAAGGTGGCTACACCTTC
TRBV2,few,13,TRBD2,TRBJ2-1,CASSVGTSGVQFF,TGTGCCAGCAGTGTTGGGACTAGCGGGGTTCAGTTCTTC
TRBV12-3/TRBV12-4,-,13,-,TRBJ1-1,CASSLSRAGEAFF,TGTGCCAGCAGTTTATCCAGGGCGGGTGAAGCTTTCTTT
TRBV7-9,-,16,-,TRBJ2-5,CASSSQRTLYQETQYF,TGTGCCAGCAGCTCTCAGCGGACACTGTACCAAGAGACCCAGTACTTC
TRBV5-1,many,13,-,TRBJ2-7,CASSLAGSYEQYF,TGCGCCAGCAGCTTGGCGGGCTCCTACGAGCAGTACTTC
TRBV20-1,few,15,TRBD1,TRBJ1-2,CSAIVLGQEHYGYTF,TGCAGTGCTATTGTCCTAGGACAGGAACACTATGGCTACACCTTC
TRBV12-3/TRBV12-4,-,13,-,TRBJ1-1,CASNLVAYTEAFF,TGTGCCAGCAATTTGGTAGCATACACTGAAGCTTTCTTT
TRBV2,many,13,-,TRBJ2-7,CASRVDSSYEQYF,TGTGCCAGCAGGGTAGACAGTTCCTACGAGCAGTACTTC
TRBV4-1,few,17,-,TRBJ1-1,CASSQGLWKPTGTEAFF,TGCGCCAGCAGCCAAGGTCTCTGGAAACCCACGGGCACTGAAGCTTTCTTT
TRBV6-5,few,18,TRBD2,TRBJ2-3,CASSISFPGAGGPDTQYF,TGTGCCAGCAGCATCAGTTTCCCAGGGGCGGGAGGCCCAGATACGCAGTATTTT
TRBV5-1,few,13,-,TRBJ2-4,CASSLEQGNIQYF,TGCGCCAGCAGCTTGGAACAGGGAAACATTCAGTACTTC
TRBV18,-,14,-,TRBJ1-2,CASSLLRDNYGYTF,TGTGCCAGCTCACTTCTCCGGGACAACTATGGCTACACCTTC
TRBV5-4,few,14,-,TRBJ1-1,CASSQDGTNTEAFF,TGTGCCAGCAGCCAGGACGGGACGAACACTGAAGCTTTCTTT
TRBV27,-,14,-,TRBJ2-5,CASRRGLFYETQYF,TGTGCCAGCCGACGAGGACTCTTCTACGAGACCCAGTACTTC
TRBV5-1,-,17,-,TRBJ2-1,CASNLGGGGATYNEQFF,TGCGCCAGCAATCTTGGGGGTGGCGGGGCAACCTACAATGAGCAGTTCTTC
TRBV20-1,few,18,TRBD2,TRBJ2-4,CSATPGLAVLEAKNIQYF,TGCAGTGCTACGCCGGGACTAGCGGTGCTCGAAGCCAAAAACATTCAGTACTTC
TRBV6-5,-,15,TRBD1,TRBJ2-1,CASTPGQGFLHEQFF,TGTGCCAGCACCCCGGGACAGGGTTTTCTGCATGAGCAGTTCTTC
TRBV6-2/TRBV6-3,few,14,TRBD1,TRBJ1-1,CASSPTGGVTEAFF,TGTGCCAGCAGCCCTACAGGGGGGGTCACTGAAGCTTTCTTT
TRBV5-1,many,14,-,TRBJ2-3,CASSPGTGTDTQYF,TGCGCCAGCAGCCCCGGGACGGGCACAGATACGCAGTATTTT
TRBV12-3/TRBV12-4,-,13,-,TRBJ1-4,CASSPSRNEKLFF,TGTGCCAGCAGCCCCTCCCGAAATGAAAAACTGTTTTTT
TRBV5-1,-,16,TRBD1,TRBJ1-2,CASSLVETGGEYGYTF,TGCGCCAGCAGCTTGGTAGAGACAGGGGGCGAGTATGGCTACACCTTC
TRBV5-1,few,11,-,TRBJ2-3,CASRTGTSEYF,TGCGCCAGCAGGACTGGGACCAGTGAGTATTTT
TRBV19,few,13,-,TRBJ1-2,CASSIARQTGYTF,TGTGCCAGTAGTATAGCTCGCCAGACCGGCTACACCTTC
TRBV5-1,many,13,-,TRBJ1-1,CASSLKLDTEAFF,TGCGCCAGCAGCTTGAAATTAGACACTGAAGCTTTCTTT
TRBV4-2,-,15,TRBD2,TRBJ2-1,CASSPTWTSGSEQFF,TGTGCCAGCAGCCCAACCTGGACTAGCGGTTCCGAGCAGTTCTTC
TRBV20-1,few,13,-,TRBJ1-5,CSASRGGGQPQHF,TGCAGTGCCTCCCGGGGAGGGGGTCAGCCCCAGCATTTT
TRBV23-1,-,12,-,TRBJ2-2,CASSQITGELFF,TGCGCCAGCAGTCAGATCACCGGGGAGCTGTTTTTT
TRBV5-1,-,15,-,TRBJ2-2,CASSLDNRESGELFF,TGCGCCAGCAGCTTGGATAACAGGGAGTCCGGGGAGCTGTTTTTT
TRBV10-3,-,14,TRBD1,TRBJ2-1,CACAGTGAYNEQFF,TGTGCCTGTGCCGGGACAGGGGCCTACAATGAGCAGTTCTTC
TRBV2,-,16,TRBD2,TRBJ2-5,CASSRTSGGGQETQYF,TGTGCCAGCAGCCGGACTAGCGGAGGCGGTCAAGAGACCCAGTACTTC
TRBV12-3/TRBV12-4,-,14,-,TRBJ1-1,CASSLSLEGTEAFF,TGTGCCAGCAGTTTGTCCTTAGAGGGCACTGAAGCTTTCTTT
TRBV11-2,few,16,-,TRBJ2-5,CASSLGGTGIRETQYF,TGTGCCAGCAGCTTAGGGGGAACAGGGATTCGGGAGACCCAGTACTTC